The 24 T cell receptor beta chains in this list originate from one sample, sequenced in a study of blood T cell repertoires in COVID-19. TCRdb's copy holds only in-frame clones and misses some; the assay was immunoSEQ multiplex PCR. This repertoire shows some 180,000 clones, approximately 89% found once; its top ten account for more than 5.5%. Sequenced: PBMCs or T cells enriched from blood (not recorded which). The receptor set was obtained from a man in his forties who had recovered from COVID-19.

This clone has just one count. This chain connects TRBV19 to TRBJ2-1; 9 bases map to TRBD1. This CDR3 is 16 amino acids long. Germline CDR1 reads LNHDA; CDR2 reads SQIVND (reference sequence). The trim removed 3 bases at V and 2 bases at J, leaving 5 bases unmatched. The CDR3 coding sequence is TGTGCCAGTAGTATTTCCGGGACAGGGACCTACAATGAGCAGTTCTTC. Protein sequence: CASSISGTGTYNEQFF.

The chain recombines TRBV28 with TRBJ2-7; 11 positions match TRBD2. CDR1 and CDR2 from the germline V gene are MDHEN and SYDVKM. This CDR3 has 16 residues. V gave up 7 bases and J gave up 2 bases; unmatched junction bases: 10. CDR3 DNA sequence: TGTGCCAGCATTCAACCGGGACTAGCGGAGCCCTACGAGCAGTACTTC. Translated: CASIQPGLAEPYEQYF.

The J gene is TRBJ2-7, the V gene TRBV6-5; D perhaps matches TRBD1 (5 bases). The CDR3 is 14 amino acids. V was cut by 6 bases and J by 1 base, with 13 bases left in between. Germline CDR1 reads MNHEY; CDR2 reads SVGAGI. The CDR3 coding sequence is TGTGCCAGCAGCGTACGACCAGGGTCCTACGAGCAGTACTTC. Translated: CASSVRPGSYEQYF.

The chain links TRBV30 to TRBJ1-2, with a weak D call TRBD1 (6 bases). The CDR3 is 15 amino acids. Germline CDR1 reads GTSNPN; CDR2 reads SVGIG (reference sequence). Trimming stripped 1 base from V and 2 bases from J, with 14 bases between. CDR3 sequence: CAWSGTAVGNYGYTF. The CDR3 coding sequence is TGTGCCTGGAGTGGGACAGCCGTGGGGAACTATGGCTACACCTTC.

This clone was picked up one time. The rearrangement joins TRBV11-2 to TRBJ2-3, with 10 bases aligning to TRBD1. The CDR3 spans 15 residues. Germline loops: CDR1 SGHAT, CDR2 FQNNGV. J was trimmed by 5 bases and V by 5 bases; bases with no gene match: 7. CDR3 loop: CASSRQTGGLDTQYF. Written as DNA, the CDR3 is TGTGCCAGCAGCCGTCAGACAGGGGGCCTAGATACGCAGTATTTT.

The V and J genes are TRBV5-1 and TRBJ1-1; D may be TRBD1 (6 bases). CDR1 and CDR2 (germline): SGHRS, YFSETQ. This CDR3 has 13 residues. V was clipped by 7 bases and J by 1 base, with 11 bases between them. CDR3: CASYRAENTEAFF. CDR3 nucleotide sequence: TGCGCCAGCTACAGGGCGGAGAACACTGAAGCTTTCTTT.

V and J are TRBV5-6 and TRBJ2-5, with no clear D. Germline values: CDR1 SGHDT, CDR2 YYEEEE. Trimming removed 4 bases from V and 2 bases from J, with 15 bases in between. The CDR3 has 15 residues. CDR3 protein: CASSTRQDKQETQYF. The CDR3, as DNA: TGTGCCAGCAGCACACGACAAGACAAACAAGAGACCCAGTACTTC.

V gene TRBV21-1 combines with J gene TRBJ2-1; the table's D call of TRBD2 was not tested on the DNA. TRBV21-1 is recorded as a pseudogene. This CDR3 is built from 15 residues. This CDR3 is CASSHRGTAYNEQFF. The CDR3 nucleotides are TGTGCCAGCAGCCATCGCGGGACGGCCTACAATGAGCAGTTCTTC.

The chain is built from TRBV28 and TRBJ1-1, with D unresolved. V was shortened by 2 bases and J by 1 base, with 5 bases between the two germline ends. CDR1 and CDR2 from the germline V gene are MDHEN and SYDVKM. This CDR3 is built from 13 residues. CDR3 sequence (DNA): TGTGCCAGCAGTTTAGGGCAGAACACTGAAGCTTTCTTT. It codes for CASSLGQNTEAFF.

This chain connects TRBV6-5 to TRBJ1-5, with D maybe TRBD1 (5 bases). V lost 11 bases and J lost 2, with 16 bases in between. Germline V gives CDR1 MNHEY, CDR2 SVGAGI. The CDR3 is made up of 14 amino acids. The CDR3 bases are TGTGCCGGCTGCTCAGGCAGGGGCAATCAGCCCCAGCATTTT. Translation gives CAGCSGRGNQPQHF.

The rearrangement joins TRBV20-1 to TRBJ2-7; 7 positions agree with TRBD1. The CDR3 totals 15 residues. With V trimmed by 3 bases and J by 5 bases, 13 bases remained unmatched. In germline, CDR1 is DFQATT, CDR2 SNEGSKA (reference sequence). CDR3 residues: CSASNGEGQFDEQYF. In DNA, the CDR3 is TGCAGTGCTAGTAACGGCGAGGGACAGTTCGACGAGCAGTACTTC.

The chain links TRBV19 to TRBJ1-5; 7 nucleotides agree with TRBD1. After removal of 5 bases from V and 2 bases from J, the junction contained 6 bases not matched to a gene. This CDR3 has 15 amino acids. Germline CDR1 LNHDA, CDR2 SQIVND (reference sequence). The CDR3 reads CASSLYRGGNQPQHF. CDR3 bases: TGTGCCAGTAGTCTCTACAGGGGTGGCAATCAGCCCCAGCATTTT.

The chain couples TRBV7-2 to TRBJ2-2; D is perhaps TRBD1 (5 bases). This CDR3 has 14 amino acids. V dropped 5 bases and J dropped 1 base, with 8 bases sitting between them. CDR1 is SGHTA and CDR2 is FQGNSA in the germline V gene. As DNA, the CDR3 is TGTGCCAGCAGCAAAACAGGGAACACCGGGGAGCTGTTTTTT. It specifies CASSKTGNTGELFF. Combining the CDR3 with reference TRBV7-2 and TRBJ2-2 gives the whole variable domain GAGVSQSPSNKVTEKGKDVELRCDPISGHTALYWYRQSLGQGLEFLIYFQGNSAPDKSGLPSDRFSAERTGGSVSTLTIQRTQQEDSAVYLCASSKTGNTGELFFGEGSRLTVL.

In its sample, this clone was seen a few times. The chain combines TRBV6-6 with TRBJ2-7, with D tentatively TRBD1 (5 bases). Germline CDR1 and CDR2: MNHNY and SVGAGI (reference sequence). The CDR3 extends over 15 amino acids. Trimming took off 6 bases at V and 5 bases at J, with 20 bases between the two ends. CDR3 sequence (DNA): TGTGCCAGCAGGTCAGGGCATCCACGGAAAGACGAGCAGTACTTC. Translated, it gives CASRSGHPRKDEQYF.

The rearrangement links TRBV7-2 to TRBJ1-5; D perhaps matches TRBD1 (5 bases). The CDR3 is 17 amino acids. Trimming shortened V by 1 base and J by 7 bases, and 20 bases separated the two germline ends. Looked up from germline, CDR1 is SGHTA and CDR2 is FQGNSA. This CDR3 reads CASSLGQGGTSGQPQHF. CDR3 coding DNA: TGTGCCAGCAGCTTAGGCCAGGGTGGTACCTCAGGGCAGCCCCAGCATTTT.

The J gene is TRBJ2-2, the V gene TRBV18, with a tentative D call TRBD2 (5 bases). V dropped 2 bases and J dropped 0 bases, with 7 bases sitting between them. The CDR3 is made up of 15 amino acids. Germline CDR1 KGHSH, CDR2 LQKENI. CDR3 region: CASSPGGTNTGELFF. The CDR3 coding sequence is TGTGCCAGCTCACCAGGAGGAACGAACACCGGGGAGCTGTTTTTT.

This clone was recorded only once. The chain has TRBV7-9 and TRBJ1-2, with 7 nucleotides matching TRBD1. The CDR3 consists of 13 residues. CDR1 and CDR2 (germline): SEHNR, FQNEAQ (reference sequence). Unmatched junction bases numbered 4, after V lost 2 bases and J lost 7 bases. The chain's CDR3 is CASSLSDRAGYTF. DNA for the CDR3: TGTGCCAGCAGCTTATCCGACAGGGCTGGCTACACCTTC. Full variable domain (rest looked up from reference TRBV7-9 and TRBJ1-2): DTGVSQNPRHKITKRGQNVTFRCDPISEHNRLYWYRQTLGQGPEFLTYFQNEAQLEKSRLLSDRFSAERPKGSFSTLEIQRTEQGDSAMYLCASSLSDRAGYTFGSGTRLTVV.

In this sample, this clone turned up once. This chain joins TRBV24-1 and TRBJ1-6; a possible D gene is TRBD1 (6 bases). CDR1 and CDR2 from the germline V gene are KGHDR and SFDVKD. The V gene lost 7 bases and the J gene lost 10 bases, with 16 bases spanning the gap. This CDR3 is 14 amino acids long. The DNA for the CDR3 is TGTGCCACCAGCGCCGGACAGCTTGGATCACCCCTCCACTTT. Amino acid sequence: CATSAGQLGSPLHF.

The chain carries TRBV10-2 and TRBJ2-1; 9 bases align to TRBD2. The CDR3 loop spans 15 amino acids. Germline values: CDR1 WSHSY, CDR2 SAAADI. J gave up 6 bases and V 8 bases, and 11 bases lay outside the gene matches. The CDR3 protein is CASEFAGGPRNEQFF. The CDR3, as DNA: TGCGCCAGCGAATTTGCGGGAGGGCCTCGCAATGAGCAGTTCTTC.

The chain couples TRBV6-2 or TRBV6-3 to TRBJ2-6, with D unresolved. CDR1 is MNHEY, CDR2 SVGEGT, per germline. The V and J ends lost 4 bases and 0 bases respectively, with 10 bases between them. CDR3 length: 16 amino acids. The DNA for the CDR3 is TGTGCCAGCAGTTCGCCTCTATCCTCTGGGGCCAACGTCCTGACTTTC. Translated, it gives CASSSPLSSGANVLTF.

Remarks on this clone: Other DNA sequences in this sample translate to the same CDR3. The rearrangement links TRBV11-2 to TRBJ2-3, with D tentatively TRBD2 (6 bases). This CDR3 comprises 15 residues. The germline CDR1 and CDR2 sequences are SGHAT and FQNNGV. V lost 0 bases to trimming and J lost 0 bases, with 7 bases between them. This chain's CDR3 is CASSLEGRSTDTQYF. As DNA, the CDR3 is TGTGCCAGCAGCTTAGAAGGGAGGAGCACAGATACGCAGTATTTT.

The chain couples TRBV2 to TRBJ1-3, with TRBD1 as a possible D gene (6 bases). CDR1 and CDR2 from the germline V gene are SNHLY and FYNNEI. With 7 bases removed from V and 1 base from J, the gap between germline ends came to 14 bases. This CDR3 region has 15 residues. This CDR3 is CASNSDSHSGNTIYF. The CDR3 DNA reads TGTGCCAGCAATTCGGACAGTCATTCTGGAAACACCATATATTTT.

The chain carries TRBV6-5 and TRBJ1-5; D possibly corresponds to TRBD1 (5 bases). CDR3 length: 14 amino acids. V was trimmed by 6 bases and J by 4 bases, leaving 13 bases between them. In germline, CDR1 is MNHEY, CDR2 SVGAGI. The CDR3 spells CASSPGGINQPQHF. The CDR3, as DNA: TGTGCCAGCAGCCCGGGGGGGATTAATCAGCCCCAGCATTTT.

The chain's CDR3 is CASSQDLDNTGRSPLHF. CDR3 nucleotides: TGCGCCAGCAGCCAAGATCTAGATAACACGGGGAGGTCACCCCTCCACTTT. The chain recombines TRBV4-1 with TRBJ1-6; no definite D call. Trimming left V 0 bases short and J 10 bases short, with 19 bases between. Germline CDR1 MGHRA, CDR2 YSYEKL. The length of the CDR3 is 17 residues.